This T cell receptor beta chain was sequenced during a study of tumor and adjacent non-tumor tissue in lung cancer. About the research overall: Samples averaged roughly 4.4 million productive TCRbeta reads each.

A modified ARM-PCR protocol with three rounds of nested PCR amplified TCRbeta. TCRdb ran MiXCR on the multiplex PCR reads and lists one entry per CDR3 protein. Found here are 75,000 to 95,000 distinct CDR3 sequences, less than 80% of them singletons; the top ten hold approximately 20%. No cell sorting was done before RNA was extracted from the tissue. Chemotherapy-naive patients with new lung cancer underwent thoracic surgery in China, August–late 2014. The study, taken as a whole, reports: Higher tumor TCR diversity was associated with shorter survival.

Concerning this clonotype: Antigen specificity is unknown.

The specimen sequenced was lung tumor tissue. This clonotype was sampled from a man aged 60 to 69 with non-small cell lung cancer.

The CDR3 reads CASRGYAGSNSPLHF. The CDR3 bases are TGTGCCAGCAGGGGGTATGCAGGAAGTAATTCACCCCTCCACTTT. This chain uses TRBV6-1 with TRBJ1-6, with D unresolved. Germline lookup yields CDR1 MNHNS and CDR2 SASEGT. This CDR3 contains 15 residues. Trimming left V 6 bases short and J 6 bases short, with 15 bases between.